The rows below give T cell receptor beta chains drawn from one sample of a study of breast tumors, draining lymph nodes, adjacent tissues. TCRdb used MiXCR to reprocess the multiplex PCR reads, holding one entry per CDR3 protein. The data hold more than 100,000 distinct CDR3 sequences, with about a fifth observed a single time. Sequencing was performed on axillary lymph node tissue. The receptor source for this set is a female donor with breast cancer. Some clones in this sample may be carry-over from other donors' samples. Each CDR3 is given with its conserved first and last residue. Each record gives: J gene, clone size, D gene, V gene, CDR3 protein, CDR3 DNA. A D gene is named only where the DNA matches it firmly. Size values are once, few and many counts, or a class for expanded clones, and some rows have none.

j_gene: TRBJ2-7
abundance: many
d_gene: .
v_gene: TRBV4-2
CDR3aa: CASSHTDKYEQYF
CDR3nt: TGTGCCAGCAGCCATACTGACAAGTACGAGCAGTACTTC

j_gene: TRBJ2-6
abundance: .
d_gene: .
v_gene: TRBV19
CDR3aa: CASSRDRETGSGANVLTF
CDR3nt: TGTGCCAGTAGCCGGGACCGGGAGACAGGGAGTGGGGCCAACGTCCTGACTTTC

j_gene: TRBJ2-3
abundance: many
d_gene: .
v_gene: TRBV5-1
CDR3aa: CAKLRETPSQYF
CDR3nt: TGCGCCAAGCTGAGGGAAACTCCTTCGCAGTATTTT

j_gene: TRBJ2-1
abundance: many
d_gene: .
v_gene: TRBV11-2
CDR3aa: CASSLMPGLYYNEQFF
CDR3nt: TGTGCCAGCAGCTTGATGCCAGGCCTCTACTACAATGAGCAGTTCTTC

j_gene: TRBJ2-5
abundance: many
d_gene: TRBD2
v_gene: TRBV7-8
CDR3aa: CASSLGPGLARETQYF
CDR3nt: TGTGCCAGCAGCTTGGGGCCGGGACTAGCACGGGAGACCCAGTACTTC

j_gene: TRBJ2-7
abundance: .
d_gene: .
v_gene: TRBV7-6
CDR3aa: CASSLADRRYEQYF
CDR3nt: TGTGCCAGCAGCTTAGCGGATAGAAGGTACGAGCAGTACTTC

j_gene: TRBJ2-7
abundance: many
d_gene: .
v_gene: TRBV6-5
CDR3aa: CASSYSGEPAEQYF
CDR3nt: TGTGCCAGCAGTTACTCGGGGGAGCCCGCCGAGCAGTACTTC

j_gene: TRBJ1-4
abundance: many
d_gene: .
v_gene: TRBV5-1
CDR3aa: CASSLAGATNEKLFF
CDR3nt: TGCGCCAGCAGCTTGGCCGGGGCAACTAATGAAAAACTGTTTTTT

j_gene: TRBJ2-3
abundance: many
d_gene: .
v_gene: TRBV20-1
CDR3aa: CSARSISTDTQYF
CDR3nt: TGCAGTGCTAGAAGTATAAGCACAGATACGCAGTATTTT

j_gene: TRBJ2-1
abundance: many
d_gene: .
v_gene: TRBV15
CDR3aa: CATSREDTGLLEQFF
CDR3nt: TGTGCCACCAGCAGAGAGGACACAGGGCTACTTGAGCAGTTCTTC

j_gene: TRBJ2-5
abundance: .
d_gene: .
v_gene: TRBV7-2
CDR3aa: CASSLVLERETQYF
CDR3nt: TGTGCCAGCAGCTTAGTACTAGAACGAGAGACCCAGTACTTC

j_gene: TRBJ1-6
abundance: many
d_gene: .
v_gene: TRBV25-1
CDR3aa: CASSADLSPLHF
CDR3nt: TGTGCCAGCAGCGCCGACTTATCACCCCTCCACTTT

j_gene: TRBJ2-7
abundance: many
d_gene: .
v_gene: TRBV5-6
CDR3aa: CASSLGGGEQYF
CDR3nt: TGTGCCAGCAGCTTAGGGGGGGGCGAGCAGTACTTC

j_gene: TRBJ2-5
abundance: many
d_gene: TRBD2
v_gene: TRBV20-1
CDR3aa: CSAEGTTTQETQYF
CDR3nt: TGCAGTGCAGAAGGGACTACCACCCAAGAGACCCAGTACTTC

j_gene: TRBJ2-7
abundance: few
d_gene: .
v_gene: TRBV28
CDR3aa: CASRDPGLQYEQYF
CDR3nt: TGTGCCAGTCGCGACCCGGGACTCCAATACGAGCAGTACTTC

j_gene: TRBJ1-2
abundance: many
d_gene: .
v_gene: TRBV2
CDR3aa: CASRETVYGYTF
CDR3nt: TGTGCCAGCAGGGAGACAGTCTATGGCTACACCTTC

j_gene: TRBJ2-5
abundance: many
d_gene: TRBD2
v_gene: TRBV2
CDR3aa: CASTLGAGRASETQYF
CDR3nt: TGTGCCAGCACCCTGGGCGCCGGGAGGGCCTCGGAGACCCAGTACTTC

j_gene: TRBJ1-5
abundance: many
d_gene: TRBD1
v_gene: TRBV6-2/TRBV6-3
CDR3aa: CASSRGQGWDQPQHF
CDR3nt: TGTGCCAGCAGTCGCGGACAGGGATGGGATCAGCCCCAGCATTTT

j_gene: TRBJ1-6
abundance: many
d_gene: .
v_gene: TRBV9
CDR3aa: CASSVELGNNSPLHF
CDR3nt: TGTGCCAGCAGCGTAGAATTGGGGAATAATTCACCCCTCCACTTT

j_gene: TRBJ2-1
abundance: many
d_gene: TRBD2
v_gene: TRBV7-8
CDR3aa: CASSLGGLASNEQFF
CDR3nt: TGTGCCAGCAGCTTAGGGGGACTAGCATCCAATGAGCAGTTCTTC

j_gene: TRBJ2-7
abundance: many
d_gene: .
v_gene: TRBV7-8
CDR3aa: CASSAGLSYEQYF
CDR3nt: TGTGCCAGCAGCGCGGGACTTTCCTACGAGCAGTACTTC

j_gene: TRBJ2-7
abundance: many
d_gene: .
v_gene: TRBV6-6
CDR3aa: CASSYSSSSEQYF
CDR3nt: TGTGCCAGCAGTTACTCCTCGAGCTCCGAGCAGTACTTC

j_gene: TRBJ1-5
abundance: many
d_gene: TRBD1
v_gene: TRBV6-6
CDR3aa: CASSYGTVNQPQHF
CDR3nt: TGTGCCAGCAGTTACGGGACAGTTAATCAGCCCCAGCATTTT

j_gene: TRBJ2-6
abundance: many
d_gene: TRBD1
v_gene: TRBV19
CDR3aa: CASTDRGYSGANVLTF
CDR3nt: TGTGCCAGTACCGACAGGGGGTACTCTGGGGCCAACGTCCTGACTTTC

j_gene: TRBJ2-7
abundance: many
d_gene: .
v_gene: TRBV6-5
CDR3aa: CASSDGGGGRQYF
CDR3nt: TGTGCCAGCAGTGACGGTGGGGGCGGGCGACAGTACTTC

j_gene: TRBJ2-1
abundance: .
d_gene: TRBD2
v_gene: TRBV27
CDR3aa: CASSSLSGRSYNEQFF
CDR3nt: TGTGCCAGCAGTAGCCTTAGCGGGAGGTCCTACAATGAGCAGTTCTTC

j_gene: TRBJ2-1
abundance: many
d_gene: TRBD2
v_gene: TRBV11-2
CDR3aa: CASRTFGRLAGGQQFF
CDR3nt: TGTGCCAGCAGAACGTTCGGCCGACTAGCGGGAGGCCAGCAGTTCTTC

j_gene: TRBJ2-1
abundance: many
d_gene: .
v_gene: TRBV12-5
CDR3aa: CASGTQVNEQFF
CDR3nt: TGTGCTAGTGGTACCCAGGTCAATGAGCAGTTCTTC

j_gene: TRBJ1-5
abundance: many
d_gene: .
v_gene: TRBV12-3/TRBV12-4
CDR3aa: CASSLSGSSNQPQHF
CDR3nt: TGTGCCAGCAGTTTGTCAGGCTCTAGCAATCAGCCCCAGCATTTT

j_gene: TRBJ2-7
abundance: many
d_gene: TRBD2
v_gene: TRBV5-1
CDR3aa: CASSVSGPPYEQYF
CDR3nt: TGCGCCAGCAGCGTTAGCGGGCCCCCCTACGAGCAGTACTTC

j_gene: TRBJ2-3
abundance: many
d_gene: .
v_gene: TRBV4-3
CDR3aa: CASSQDLGGVYTQYF
CDR3nt: TGCGCCAGCAGCCAAGATCTCGGCGGCGTGTATACGCAGTATTTT

j_gene: TRBJ2-3
abundance: many
d_gene: .
v_gene: TRBV30
CDR3aa: CAWSVDTDTQYF
CDR3nt: TGTGCCTGGAGTGTTGACACAGATACGCAGTATTTT

j_gene: TRBJ1-2
abundance: .
d_gene: TRBD1
v_gene: TRBV19
CDR3aa: CASSTPTGRNYGYAF
CDR3nt: TGTGCCAGTAGTACTCCGACAGGGCGTAACTATGGCTACGCCTTC

j_gene: TRBJ2-4
abundance: few
d_gene: .
v_gene: TRBV15
CDR3aa: CATSRGDPQINIQYF
CDR3nt: TGTGCCACCAGCAGGGGGGACCCTCAGATAAACATTCAGTACTTC

j_gene: TRBJ2-5
abundance: many
d_gene: TRBD1
v_gene: TRBV5-8
CDR3aa: CASSRTGVVETQYF
CDR3nt: TGTGCCAGCAGCAGAACAGGGGTCGTGGAGACCCAGTACTTC

j_gene: TRBJ1-6
abundance: .
d_gene: TRBD1
v_gene: TRBV27
CDR3aa: CASSRWTGSNSPLHF
CDR3nt: TGTGCCAGCAGTCGATGGACAGGTTCTAATTCACCCCTCCACTTT

j_gene: TRBJ2-5
abundance: .
d_gene: TRBD2
v_gene: TRBV5-1
CDR3aa: CASRSGASGKQETQYF
CDR3nt: TGCGCCAGCAGATCCGGGGCTAGCGGGAAGCAAGAGACCCAGTACTTC

j_gene: TRBJ2-5
abundance: many
d_gene: TRBD2
v_gene: TRBV7-2
CDR3aa: CASSLHGAGGGETQYF
CDR3nt: TGTGCCAGCAGCTTACATGGAGCGGGAGGGGGTGAGACCCAGTACTTC

j_gene: TRBJ2-3
abundance: many
d_gene: .
v_gene: TRBV20-1
CDR3aa: CSAISSTDTQYF
CDR3nt: TGCAGTGCAATTTCTAGCACAGATACGCAGTATTTT

j_gene: TRBJ2-7
abundance: few
d_gene: .
v_gene: TRBV28
CDR3aa: CASSQYSDSSYEQYF
CDR3nt: TGTGCCAGCAGTCAGTACTCCGACAGCTCCTACGAGCAGTACTTC

j_gene: TRBJ2-7
abundance: many
d_gene: TRBD1
v_gene: TRBV20-1
CDR3aa: CSALRGPYEQYF
CDR3nt: TGCAGTGCTCTCAGGGGGCCCTACGAGCAGTACTTC

j_gene: TRBJ2-1
abundance: many
d_gene: TRBD2
v_gene: TRBV15
CDR3aa: CATTGTSGRASYNEQFF
CDR3nt: TGTGCCACCACCGGGACTAGCGGGAGGGCCTCCTACAATGAGCAGTTCTTC

j_gene: TRBJ1-2
abundance: many
d_gene: TRBD1
v_gene: TRBV28
CDR3aa: CASSSSGDFTGVYGYTF
CDR3nt: TGTGCCAGCAGTAGCTCGGGAGACTTTACAGGGGTCTATGGCTACACCTTC

j_gene: TRBJ2-7
abundance: many
d_gene: .
v_gene: TRBV30
CDR3aa: CAWSLGGVQYF
CDR3nt: TGTGCCTGGAGTCTCGGAGGGGTGCAGTACTTC

j_gene: TRBJ2-7
abundance: many
d_gene: .
v_gene: TRBV2
CDR3aa: CASKGVLSSYEQYF
CDR3nt: TGTGCCAGCAAAGGCGTGTTAAGCTCCTACGAGCAGTACTTC

j_gene: TRBJ2-2
abundance: many
d_gene: TRBD2
v_gene: TRBV6-1
CDR3aa: CAVLTSGRITGELFF
CDR3nt: TGTGCCGTCCTGACTAGCGGGAGGATCACCGGGGAGCTGTTTTTT

j_gene: TRBJ2-5
abundance: many
d_gene: .
v_gene: TRBV30
CDR3aa: CAWSVRPQHQETQYF
CDR3nt: TGTGCCTGGAGTGTACGTCCCCAACACCAAGAGACCCAGTACTTC

j_gene: TRBJ2-3
abundance: many
d_gene: .
v_gene: TRBV5-5
CDR3aa: CASSLGQSTDTQYF
CDR3nt: TGTGCCAGCAGCTTGGGTCAGAGCACAGATACGCAGTATTTT

j_gene: TRBJ1-5
abundance: many
d_gene: .
v_gene: TRBV6-5
CDR3aa: CASSNPGQPQHF
CDR3nt: TGTGCCAGCAGTAACCCAGGCCAGCCCCAGCATTTT

j_gene: TRBJ2-1
abundance: many
d_gene: .
v_gene: TRBV2
CDR3aa: CASSAGTYNEQFF
CDR3nt: TGTGCCAGCAGTGCTGGGACCTACAATGAGCAGTTCTTC

j_gene: TRBJ2-7
abundance: many
d_gene: TRBD2
v_gene: TRBV7-8
CDR3aa: CASSLVGGRAGDEQYF
CDR3nt: TGTGCCAGCAGCTTAGTAGGCGGGAGGGCCGGGGACGAGCAGTACTTC

j_gene: TRBJ1-3
abundance: many
d_gene: TRBD1
v_gene: TRBV5-1
CDR3aa: CASSQGQKNTIYF
CDR3nt: TGCGCCAGCAGCCAGGGACAGAAAAACACCATATATTTT

j_gene: TRBJ2-2
abundance: many
d_gene: .
v_gene: TRBV6-1
CDR3aa: CASEDVGELFF
CDR3nt: TGTGCCAGTGAAGATGTCGGGGAGCTGTTTTTT

j_gene: TRBJ2-7
abundance: many
d_gene: TRBD1
v_gene: TRBV11-2
CDR3aa: CASSLDGTGTFYEQYF
CDR3nt: TGTGCCAGCAGCTTAGACGGGACAGGGACCTTCTACGAGCAGTACTTC

j_gene: TRBJ2-1
abundance: few
d_gene: TRBD2
v_gene: TRBV6-2/TRBV6-3
CDR3aa: CASSWDLLAGGQNEQFF
CDR3nt: TGTGCCAGCAGTTGGGACCTCCTAGCGGGAGGACAGAATGAGCAGTTCTTC

j_gene: TRBJ1-5
abundance: many
d_gene: .
v_gene: TRBV15
CDR3aa: CATSRDNQPQHF
CDR3nt: TGTGCCACCAGCAGAGATAATCAGCCCCAGCATTTT

j_gene: TRBJ1-5
abundance: .
d_gene: .
v_gene: TRBV6-1
CDR3aa: CASERAAYSNQPQHF
CDR3nt: TGTGCCAGCGAACGGGCAGCTTATAGCAATCAGCCCCAGCATTTT